The next 8 T cell receptor beta chains were all read from a single sample in a study of blood T cell repertoires in COVID-19. Some clones are missing from TCRdb's copy, which holds only in-frame ones; the method was immunoSEQ multiplex PCR. Of roughly 200,000 clones in the sample, approximately 81% were seen once. Sequenced material: peripheral blood. The receptors come from a woman older than 75 with acute or convalescent COVID-19.

The J gene is TRBJ2-2, the V gene TRBV11-2; maybe TRBD2 (5 bases). The CDR3 has 15 residues. Trimming took off 1 base at V and 5 bases at J, with 11 bases between the two ends. Looked up from germline, CDR1 is SGHAT and CDR2 is FQNNGV. The CDR3 nucleotides read TGTGCCAGCAGCTTAGCGGGATCGCGGACCGGGGAGCTGTTTTTT. Translation: CASSLAGSRTGELFF.

The chain has TRBV7-2 and TRBJ2-1, with TRBD2 as a possible D gene (5 bases). CDR3 length: 15 residues. Trimming removed 4 bases from V and 4 bases from J, with 14 bases in between. Per the germline V gene, CDR1 is SGHTA and CDR2 is FQGNSA. Written as DNA, the CDR3 is TGTGCCAGCAGCTCCCCGAACCGGGATTACAATGAGCAGTTCTTC. It yields the protein CASSSPNRDYNEQFF.

This chain joins TRBV5-1 and TRBJ2-5, with 7 bases identical to TRBD2. V trimming: 0 bases; J trimming: 5 bases; junction bases outside the gene matches: 4. The CDR3 contains 14 residues. The germline CDR1 and CDR2 sequences are SGHRS and YFSETQ. CDR3 residues: CASSLGGSHETQYF. The CDR3 DNA reads as TGCGCCAGCAGCTTGGGCGGGAGTCATGAGACCCAGTACTTC.

The J gene is TRBJ2-3, the V gene TRBV2; D possibly corresponds to TRBD2 (5 bases). CDR1 SNHLY and CDR2 FYNNEI come from the germline V gene. CDR3 size: 13 residues. Trimming shortened V by 8 bases and J by 0 bases, and 9 bases separated the two germline ends. CDR3 in amino acids: CASFRTSTDTQYF. Here the CDR3 DNA reads TGTGCCAGCTTCCGGACTAGCACAGATACGCAGTATTTT.

V usage is TRBV10-2 and J usage is TRBJ1-2, with 9 bases aligning to TRBD1. This CDR3 is built from 15 residues. Germline CDR1 reads WSHSY; CDR2 reads SAAADI. With 7 bases clipped from V and 1 base from J, the junction kept 7 bases outside the gene matches. The CDR3 reads CASIPDRGNNYGYTF. For the CDR3, the DNA is TGCGCCAGCATACCGGACAGGGGAAATAACTATGGCTACACCTTC.

This chain links TRBV30 with TRBJ2-2; TRBD2 aligns across 9 bases. This CDR3 contains 15 residues. V lost 4 bases, J lost 3 bases, and 6 bases stayed unmatched. Germline-derived CDR1 and CDR2 are GTSNPN and SVGIG (reference sequence). The CDR3 nucleotides are TGTGCCTGGACTCTGACTAGCGGCTACACCGGGGAGCTGTTTTTT. Translation: CAWTLTSGYTGELFF.

The chain uses TRBV7-7 and TRBJ2-3, with 9 bases aligning to TRBD1. V dropped 5 bases and J dropped 5; count of bases not matched to a gene: 8. CDR1 is SSHAT and CDR2 is FNYEAQ in the germline V gene (reference sequence). This CDR3 spans 15 amino acids. CDR3 sequence: CASSPDRGSVDTQYF. CDR3 coding DNA: TGTGCCAGCAGCCCCGACAGGGGGAGCGTAGATACGCAGTATTTT.

This chain joins TRBV14 and TRBJ1-1, with 9 bases identical to TRBD1. Germline V gene data show CDR1 as SGHDN and CDR2 as FVKESK. Unmatched junction bases numbered 9, after V lost 4 bases and J lost 12 bases. The CDR3 has 13 residues. The CDR3 DNA reads as TGTGCCAGCAGCCCCCGCGGGACAGGGTTAACTTTCTTT. This codes for CASSPRGTGLTFF.